The 8 T cell receptor beta chains below come from one sample, sequenced in a study of OX40 agonist ivuxolimab in advanced cancers. TCRdb's table, derived via immunoSEQ multiplex PCR, lists solely in-frame clones and lacks some. This repertoire shows about 77,000 clones, 85% to 90% found once; its top ten account for 0.6% to 0.8%. Material: CD4+ or CD8+ T cells sorted from blood, obtained in a trial of the OX40 agonist ivuxolimab. These receptors were collected from an adult with an advanced solid tumor such as melanoma, head and neck, liver or kidney cancer.

CDR3 sequence (DNA): TGTGCCATCAGGGGCAGGGAAAATAATTCACCCCTCCACTTT. This sequence encodes CAIRGRENNSPLHF. The J gene is TRBJ1-6, the V gene TRBV10-3; D may be TRBD1 (5 bases). The CDR3 sequence is 14 residues long. The V end was cut by 6 bases, the J end by 5 bases, with 11 bases between. CDR1 and CDR2 (germline): ENHRY, SYGVKD.

The sample holds one count of this clone. The chain joins TRBV29-1 to TRBJ2-7; D gene unclear. V was trimmed by 3 bases and J by 6 bases, leaving 9 bases between them. CDR1 is SQVTM, CDR2 ANQGSEA, per germline. The CDR3 loop spans 11 amino acids. In DNA form, the CDR3 reads TGCAGCGTTGAGAGGAGAGGCGAGCAGTACTTC. It codes for CSVERRGEQYF.

V and J are TRBV18 and TRBJ1-1, with D perhaps matching TRBD1 (6 bases). V gave up 3 bases and J gave up 3 bases, with 11 bases separating them. CDR1 is KGHSH and CDR2 is LQKENI in the germline V gene. The CDR3 is 14 residues long. In DNA, the CDR3 is TGTGCCAGCTCACCTGTAAGACAGGACACTGAAGCTTTCTTT. Translation gives CASSPVRQDTEAFF.

CDR3 in amino acids: CASSSQGHNEQFF. The CDR3 DNA reads as TGTGCCAGCAGCTCACAGGGGCACAATGAGCAGTTCTTC. The gene calls are TRBV7-2 and TRBJ2-1; 7 bases align to TRBD1. CDR1 is SGHTA, CDR2 FQGNSA, per germline. There are 13 residues in the CDR3. V lost 4 bases to trimming and J lost 5 bases; unmatched junction nucleotides: 2.

This rearrangement joins TRBV14 to TRBJ2-3, with 11 bases fitting TRBD2. The CDR3 spans 15 residues. The ends lost 3 bases at V and 5 bases at J; junction bases unmatched: 4. CDR1 is SGHDN and CDR2 is FVKESK in the germline V gene. The CDR3 nucleotides read TGTGCCAGCAGCCAGGGACTAGCGGATGTAGATACGCAGTATTTT. It yields the protein CASSQGLADVDTQYF.

The chain carries TRBV6-6 and TRBJ1-6; 9 bases fit TRBD1. Germline V gene sequence: CDR1 MNHNY, CDR2 SVGAGI (reference sequence). The CDR3 totals 14 residues. J lost 9 bases, V lost 7 bases, and 7 bases had no gene match. CDR3 sequence reads: CASTVGQGPSPLHF. In DNA form, the CDR3 reads TGTGCCAGCACCGTGGGACAGGGCCCTTCACCCCTCCACTTT.

The genes are TRBV5-1 and TRBJ1-3, with 7 bases lining up with TRBD1. V gave up 0 bases and J gave up 2 bases; unmatched junction bases: 2. The CDR3 totals 15 residues. Germline V gene data show CDR1 as SGHRS and CDR2 as YFSETQ. The DNA of the CDR3 is TGCGCCAGCAGCTTGGGACAGGGAACTGGAAACACCATATATTTT. Translated, it gives CASSLGQGTGNTIYF.

This chain's CDR3 is CASSLRTPGAYEQYF. CDR3 DNA: TGTGCCAGCAGCCTCCGGACGCCGGGGGCCTACGAGCAGTACTTC. This chain uses TRBV7-2 with TRBJ2-5, with D perhaps TRBD2 (6 bases). The better agreement between TRBJ2-7 and the DNA end casts doubt on the J call. CDR1 is SGHTA and CDR2 is FQGNSA in the germline V gene. CDR3 size: 15 residues.